This T cell receptor beta chain was identified during a study of Ad26.COV2.S vaccination and SARS-CoV-2 variants. V lost 3 bases and J 8 bases, leaving 16 bases between the germline ends. The CDR3 has 13 amino acids. Germline V gives CDR1 DFQATT, CDR2 SNEGSKA (reference sequence). Sample treatment: 15 to 20 received Ad26.COV2.S at low or high dose, single or two shots; five or six received placebo; per-sample allocation not given. The investigators took samples on day 63 after the first vaccine or placebo injection. Points on this clone: Its antigen is as yet unknown.

The repertoire was sequenced with immunoSEQ multiplex PCR; TCRdb's copy has only in-frame clones and lacks some. The sample includes some 410,000 clones, roughly 90% of them seen just once. Whole-study findings and limits: Substantial breadth was reportedly displayed by spike-specific CD8+ and CD4+ T cell responses after vaccination. Vaccine and placebo groups showed comparable non-spike TCR breadth.

The rearrangement joins TRBV20-1 to TRBJ2-5; D unresolved. This receptor was obtained from a person between 18 and 60 years old who received the Ad26.COV2.S COVID-19 vaccine or a placebo. This material consisted of peripheral blood, taken in a trial of Ad26.COV2.S vaccine versus placebo. CDR3 sequence (DNA): TGCAGTGCTAGTTTTCGCAGAGGCCCCACCCAGTACTTC. Translating it yields CSASFRRGPTQYF.